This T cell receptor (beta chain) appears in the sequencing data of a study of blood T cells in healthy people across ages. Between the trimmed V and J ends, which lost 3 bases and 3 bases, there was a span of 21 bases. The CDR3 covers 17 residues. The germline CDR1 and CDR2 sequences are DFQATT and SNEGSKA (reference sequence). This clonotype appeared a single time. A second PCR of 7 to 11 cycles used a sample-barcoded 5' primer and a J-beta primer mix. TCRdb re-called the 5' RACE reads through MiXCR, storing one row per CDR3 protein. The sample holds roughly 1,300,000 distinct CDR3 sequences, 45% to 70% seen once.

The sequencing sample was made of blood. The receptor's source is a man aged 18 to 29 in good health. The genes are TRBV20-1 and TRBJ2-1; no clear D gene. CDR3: CSARDSSGLVGYNEQFF. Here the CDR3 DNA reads TGCAGTGCTAGGGATTCTTCTGGGCTAGTGGGCTACAATGAGCAGTTCTTC.